One and the same sample provided the 5 T cell receptor beta chains below, sequenced in a study of blood T cell repertoires in COVID-19. This table comes from immunoSEQ multiplex PCR, and its TCRdb copy is limited to in-frame clones, with some not included. The profile shows about 310,000 clones, around 91% of them singletons. Sequenced material: PBMCs or T cells enriched from blood (not recorded which). The receptors stem from a woman aged 40 to 50 who had recovered from COVID-19.

Here the CDR3 DNA reads TGTGCCAGCAAGGGGGGGCAGAACAATGAAAAACTGTTTTTT. It is translated as CASKGGQNNEKLFF. The chain employs TRBV11-2 and TRBJ1-4; D might be TRBD1 (6 bases). V lost 7 bases to trimming and J lost 5 bases, with 14 bases between them. The CDR3 length is 14 residues. Per the germline V gene, CDR1 is SGHAT and CDR2 is FQNNGV.

The chain has TRBV5-4 and TRBJ1-6; TRBD1 might be the D (5 bases). V lost 1 base and J 8 bases, leaving 13 bases between the germline ends. Germline-derived CDR1 and CDR2 are SGHNT and YYREEE (reference sequence). The CDR3 totals 15 residues. The CDR3 sequence: CASSLWMVGDSPLHF. The DNA of the CDR3 is TGTGCCAGCAGCTTGTGGATGGTAGGGGATTCACCCCTCCACTTT.

The chain joins TRBV5-1 to TRBJ1-5; weak D call: TRBD1 (5 bases). The CDR3 is 15 amino acids. V was pared by 1 base and J by 5 bases, with 13 bases between. The germline V gene encodes CDR1 SGHRS and CDR2 YFSETQ. The CDR3 is CASSLWGVVDQPQHF. The CDR3 bases are TGCGCCAGCAGCTTGTGGGGGGTTGTTGATCAGCCCCAGCATTTT.

The CDR3 protein is CASTVLGALTYTDTQYF. For the CDR3, the DNA is TGTGCCAGCACCGTATTGGGAGCCCTAACATACACAGATACGCAGTATTTT. The V and J genes are TRBV5-8 and TRBJ2-3; D is possibly TRBD2 (5 bases). The germline gives CDR1 SGHTS, CDR2 YDEGEE. V gave up 6 bases and J gave up 2 bases, with 22 bases separating them. The CDR3 runs 17 residues.

This chain joins TRBV24-1 and TRBJ2-5, with 8 bases identical to TRBD2. Trimming at V came to 6 bases and at J to 4 bases, leaving 9 bases not matched to a gene. CDR3 size: 15 residues. Germline V gene data show CDR1 as KGHDR and CDR2 as SFDVKD. As DNA, the CDR3 is TGTGCCACCAGTATGGACGGGAGGGCCCCAGAGACCCAGTACTTC. Its protein is CATSMDGRAPETQYF.